These 28 T cell receptor beta chains were sequenced from one sample in a study of blood T cell repertoires in COVID-19. The table came from immunoSEQ multiplex PCR; TCRdb's copy has only in-frame clones and leaves some out. The repertoire holds fewer than 300,000 clones, with over 75% as singletons. Sequences were obtained from peripheral blood. Receptor source: a human donor in a cohort sampled during active COVID-19.

V usage is TRBV28 and J usage is TRBJ2-7; 14 bases align to TRBD2. The CDR3 extends over 15 amino acids. The V segment lost 7 bases and the J segment 3 bases; nucleotides outside the gene matches: 5. Looked up from germline, CDR1 is MDHEN and CDR2 is SYDVKM. The DNA of the CDR3 is TGTGCCAGCACCACCGGGACTAGCGGGGGCTACGAGCAGTACTTC. Translated, it gives CASTTGTSGGYEQYF.

Worth noting for this clone: Different DNA sequences within this sample yield the same CDR3. The CDR3 loop reads CASSQSGSNQPQHF. The CDR3 DNA follows: TGTGCCAGCAGCCAATCAGGGTCAAATCAGCCCCAGCATTTT. The chain employs TRBV3-1 (or the pseudogene TRBV3-2) and TRBJ1-5, with TRBD1 as a possible D gene (5 bases). Germline V gene data show CDR1 as LGHDT and CDR2 as YNNKEL (reference sequence). The CDR3 is made up of 14 amino acids. Trimming left V 2 bases short and J 4 bases short, with 9 bases between.

This clone occurred once. CDR3 DNA sequence: TGTGCCAGCAGCTTAGGGGGGGGAGACACTGAAGCTTTCTTT. Its translation is CASSLGGGDTEAFF. This chain links TRBV7-6 with TRBJ1-1; possibly TRBD1 for D (5 bases). Germline values: CDR1 SGHVS, CDR2 FNYEAQ. The CDR3 spans 14 residues. Trimming took off 1 base at V and 3 bases at J, with 9 bases between the two ends.

The rearrangement joins TRBV3-1 (or the pseudogene TRBV3-2) to TRBJ2-5; 7 positions match TRBD2. The germline V gene has CDR1 LGHDT and CDR2 YNNKEL (reference sequence). The J segment lost 2 bases and the V segment lost 2 bases, leaving 8 bases of the junction unmatched. This CDR3 has 16 amino acids. The CDR3 reads CASSQSLAAVQETQYF. CDR3 coding DNA: TGTGCCAGCAGCCAATCCCTAGCGGCAGTTCAAGAGACCCAGTACTTC.

This chain connects TRBV28 to TRBJ2-1; possibly TRBD2 for D (6 bases). Trimming removed 3 bases from V and 10 bases from J, with 16 bases in between. CDR1 is MDHEN and CDR2 is SYDVKM in the germline V gene. The CDR3 loop spans 14 amino acids. CDR3 residues: CASSFGAGVGEQFF. The CDR3 bases are TGTGCCAGCAGTTTCGGAGCGGGTGTCGGCGAGCAGTTCTTC. Using reference TRBV28 and TRBJ2-1 for the parts outside the CDR3, the full variable domain is DVKVTQSSRYLVKRTGEKVFLECVQDMDHENMFWYRQDPGLGLRLIYFSYDVKMKEKGDIPEGYSVSREKKERFSLILESASTNQTSMYLCASSFGAGVGEQFFGPGTRLTVL.

A remark on this clone: This sample also contains other DNA sequences that code for the same CDR3. V usage is TRBV5-1 and J usage is TRBJ2-1, with D perhaps TRBD2 (5 bases). CDR3 length: 14 residues. CDR1 is SGHRS and CDR2 is YFSETQ in the germline V gene. Trimming removed 2 bases at V and 5 bases at J, with 11 bases between. The CDR3 nucleotides are TGCGCCAGCAGCTTAAGCGGTTCCCACAATGAGCAGTTCTTC. Encoded protein: CASSLSGSHNEQFF.

V and J are TRBV5-1 and TRBJ1-2; D might be TRBD1 (6 bases). The CDR3 extends over 15 amino acids. Per germline, CDR1 SGHRS and CDR2 YFSETQ. Trimming shortened V by 4 bases and J by 0 bases, and 13 bases separated the two germline ends. CDR3 loop: CASSPGQQANYGYTF. CDR3 nucleotide sequence: TGCGCCAGCAGCCCAGGACAGCAGGCTAACTATGGCTACACCTTC.

In this sample, this clone turned up once. The rearrangement joins TRBV30 to TRBJ2-2, with 8 positions matching TRBD2. V was pared by 7 bases and J by 0 bases, with 4 bases of the junction left unmatched. CDR1 and CDR2 (germline): GTSNPN, SVGIG (reference sequence). The CDR3 has 14 residues. CDR3 residues: CAFGLAANTGELFF. The CDR3 region has the DNA TGTGCCTTCGGACTAGCAGCGAACACCGGGGAGCTGTTTTTT.

The V and J genes are TRBV19 and TRBJ2-2; 9 positions agree with TRBD2. The V gene's germline CDR1 is LNHDA and CDR2 SQIVND (reference sequence). V dropped 4 bases and J dropped 1; count of bases not matched to a gene: 4. This CDR3 spans 16 amino acids. The CDR3 nucleotides read TGTGCCAGTAGTACTCAGACTAGCGGGAACACCGGGGAGCTGTTTTTT. Its translation is CASSTQTSGNTGELFF.

The chain uses TRBV6-2 or TRBV6-3 and TRBJ1-5, with a weak D call TRBD1 (6 bases). The CDR3 runs to 15 residues. V gave up 6 bases and J gave up 0 bases, with 12 bases separating them. Germline values: CDR1 MNHEY, CDR2 SVGEGT. This CDR3 reads CASSSQGISNQPQHF. The CDR3 bases are TGTGCCAGCAGCTCACAGGGCATTAGCAATCAGCCCCAGCATTTT.

This chain uses TRBV20-1 with TRBJ2-7, with D possibly TRBD1 on 6 matching bases. This CDR3 region has 10 residues. Germline V lookup: CDR1 DFQATT, CDR2 SNEGSKA (reference sequence). CDR3 region: CRGGSYEQYF. CDR3 DNA sequence: TGCAGAGGGGGCTCCTACGAGCAGTACTTC.

The chain is built from TRBV18 and TRBJ1-5; TRBD1 agrees at 8 bases. This CDR3 region has 17 residues. Trimming at V came to 3 bases and at J to 0 bases, leaving 7 bases not matched to a gene. The germline CDR1 and CDR2 sequences are KGHSH and LQKENI. CDR3 nucleotides: TGTGCCAGCTCACCCGACAGGGGACCTTATAGCAATCAGCCCCAGCATTTT. Its protein product is CASSPDRGPYSNQPQHF.

CDR3 nucleotides: TGTGCCAGCACTTCCTATGGGGGGGACTACGAGCAGTACTTC. Protein: CASTSYGGDYEQYF. The J gene is TRBJ2-7, the V gene TRBV6-5, with TRBD2 matching 7 bases. This CDR3 region has 14 residues. V was clipped by 7 bases and J by 3 bases; unmatched bases: 9. Per germline, CDR1 MNHEY and CDR2 SVGAGI.

The genes are TRBV4-1 and TRBJ1-5; D gene uncertain. Germline values: CDR1 MGHRA, CDR2 YSYEKL. The CDR3 covers 17 residues. V was pared by 0 bases and J by 3 bases, with 15 bases between. This chain's CDR3 is CASSQEFGWRANQPQHF. The CDR3 region has the DNA TGCGCCAGCAGCCAAGAATTCGGGTGGAGGGCCAATCAGCCCCAGCATTTT.

This clone appeared a single time. V usage is TRBV6-5 and J usage is TRBJ1-2, with 7 bases lining up with TRBD1. Germline CDR1 reads MNHEY; CDR2 reads SVGAGI. The CDR3 length is 13 residues. The V segment lost 6 bases and the J segment 3 bases; nucleotides outside the gene matches: 4. CDR3 nucleotides: TGTGCCAGCAGCCAGGGGGTTGACTATGGCTACACCTTC. Residues: CASSQGVDYGYTF.

V usage is TRBV10-2 and J usage is TRBJ2-5; TRBD2 agrees at 10 bases. The CDR3 is 14 residues long. Germline V gene sequence: CDR1 WSHSY, CDR2 SAAADI. Trimming at V came to 10 bases and at J to 5 bases, leaving 10 bases not matched to a gene. The CDR3 here is CATRTLAGWETQYF. The DNA for the CDR3 is TGCGCCACCCGGACACTAGCGGGATGGGAGACCCAGTACTTC.

CDR3 region: CSVSPPGALYDEQYF. The CDR3 DNA sequence: TGCAGCGTCTCCCCCCCTGGGGCACTTTACGACGAGCAGTACTTC. The chain combines TRBV29-1 with TRBJ2-7, with a weak D call TRBD1 (5 bases). From germline, CDR1 is SQVTM and CDR2 ANQGSEA. The CDR3 runs to 15 residues. V dropped 6 bases and J dropped 5 bases, with 23 bases sitting between them.

The rearrangement joins TRBV10-1 to TRBJ1-5; D remains ambiguous. The V end was cut by 5 bases, the J end by 4 bases, with 6 bases between. The CDR3 extends over 12 amino acids. Per germline, CDR1 WNHNN and CDR2 SYGVQD (reference sequence). The CDR3 DNA sequence: TGCGCCAGCAGTAAGGAGAATCAGCCCCAGCATTTT. It encodes CASSKENQPQHF.

The rearrangement uses TRBV9 and TRBJ1-2, with D perhaps matching TRBD1 (5 bases). The CDR3 consists of 18 residues. Trimming shortened V by 0 bases and J by 2 bases, and 20 bases separated the two germline ends. Germline V gives CDR1 SGDLS, CDR2 YYNGEE. As DNA, the CDR3 is TGTGCCAGCAGCGTAGGAGATCCTGTGTCTTCAGGGAACTATGGCTACACCTTC. Protein sequence: CASSVGDPVSSGNYGYTF.

This chain connects TRBV30 to TRBJ1-3, with unresolved D. Per the germline V gene, CDR1 is GTSNPN and CDR2 is SVGIG (reference sequence). This CDR3 spans 14 amino acids. V was clipped by 0 bases and J by 0 bases, with 6 bases between them. The CDR3 loop is CAWSVVSSGNTIYF. CDR3 bases: TGTGCCTGGAGTGTAGTCAGCTCTGGAAACACCATATATTTT.

The chain recombines TRBV19 with TRBJ2-1; 9 bases map to TRBD2. Germline trimming cut 1 base from V and 13 bases from J; bases unmatched to any gene: 11. There are 15 residues in the CDR3. From germline, CDR1 is LNHDA and CDR2 SQIVND (reference sequence). The CDR3 region is CASSIGFGGRAPQFF. The DNA for the CDR3 is TGTGCCAGTAGTATAGGATTTGGCGGGAGGGCTCCCCAGTTCTTC.

The chain has TRBV10-3 and TRBJ2-7; 9 bases are a match to TRBD2. V shed 3 bases, J shed 7 bases, and the junction held 10 bases outside the gene matches. Looked up from germline, CDR1 is ENHRY and CDR2 is SYGVKD. The CDR3 has 15 amino acids. The chain's CDR3 is CAISEGGRVGNEQYF. DNA for the CDR3: TGTGCCATCAGTGAAGGCGGGAGGGTCGGGAATGAGCAGTACTTC.

In this sample, this clone turned up a few times. The chain recombines TRBV5-1 with TRBJ2-3; TRBD1 aligns across 7 bases. Trimming at V came to 4 bases and at J to 8 bases, leaving 4 bases not matched to a gene. The CDR3 has 12 residues. Germline V gene lookup returns CDR1 SGHRS and CDR2 YFSETQ. The CDR3 DNA is TGCGCCAGCAGCCTACAGGGGTCTACGCAGTATTTT. This gives the protein CASSLQGSTQYF.

This chain uses TRBV11-2 with TRBJ1-2, with D possibly matching TRBD1 (6 bases). CDR3 size: 15 residues. The V and J ends lost 3 bases and 0 bases respectively, with 11 bases between them. Germline V CDR1 and CDR2: SGHAT, FQNNGV. The CDR3 protein is CASSFLRTANYGYTF. CDR3 DNA sequence: TGTGCCAGCAGCTTCCTGAGGACAGCTAACTATGGCTACACCTTC.

The chain recombines TRBV4-2 with TRBJ2-5; D is undetermined. This CDR3 comprises 15 residues. V was pared by 0 bases and J by 2 bases, with 10 bases between. The germline V gene encodes CDR1 LGHNA and CDR2 YNFKEQ. CDR3 nucleotides: TGTGCCAGCAGCCAAGATCTTAATCAGCAAGAGACCCAGTACTTC. This encodes CASSQDLNQQETQYF.

This clone occurred a few times. The V gene is TRBV5-5, the J gene TRBJ1-4, with D perhaps matching TRBD1 (6 bases). Trimming removed 4 bases at V and 4 bases at J, with 17 bases between. The CDR3 is 16 residues long. Per germline, CDR1 SGHKS and CDR2 YYEKEE (reference sequence). Here the CDR3 DNA reads TGTGCCAGCAGCGGTTACAGGGCGTCAGTTAATGAAAAACTGTTTTTT. This codes for CASSGYRASVNEKLFF.

V is TRBV3-1 (or the pseudogene TRBV3-2) and J is TRBJ2-3, with 11 positions matching TRBD2. The CDR3 spans 15 residues. The germline V gene has CDR1 LGHDT and CDR2 YNNKEL (reference sequence). The trim removed 4 bases at V and 1 base at J, leaving 1 base unmatched. CDR3 nucleotide sequence: TGTGCCAGCAGCCCGGGACTAGCGGGCACAGATACGCAGTATTTT. Translating gives CASSPGLAGTDTQYF.

This chain connects TRBV12-3 or TRBV12-4 to TRBJ2-3; maybe TRBD1 (5 bases). V shed 6 bases and J shed 7 bases, with 11 bases lying between them. This CDR3 region has 12 residues. CDR3 sequence reads: CASSSDSYTQYF. CDR3 nucleotide sequence: TGTGCCAGCAGCTCCGACAGCTATACGCAGTATTTT.